This passage covers 11 T cell receptor beta chains from one sample sequenced in a study of CD8+CD57+ T cells in acquired aplastic anemia. According to the study, genomic DNA was the template for TCR beta VDJ and CDR3 profiling. Each CDR3 protein is one row after TCRdb ran MiXCR on the reads. This sample yields roughly 250,000 distinct CDR3 sequences, of which 65% to 90% are seen a single time; 35% to 50% belongs to the top ten. Patients sequenced had flow cytometry evidence of CD8+CD57+ cell expansion. Material: sorted CD4+, CD8+, or CD8+CD57+ T cells (not recorded which) from PBMCs. These TCRs come from a human donor with aplastic anemia.

The chain links TRBV10-3 to TRBJ1-2; the D is unclear. V was trimmed by 0 bases and J by 0 bases, leaving 8 bases between them. The germline gives CDR1 ENHRY, CDR2 SYGVKD. The CDR3 covers 15 residues. CDR3 sequence: CAISESEGSNYGYTF. The CDR3 bases are TGTGCCATCAGTGAGTCGGAAGGGTCTAACTATGGCTACACCTTC.

V and J are TRBV20-1 and TRBJ2-5; D not certain. The CDR3 is 10 residues long. Germline V gene lookup returns CDR1 DFQATT and CDR2 SNEGSKA (reference sequence). Trimming left V 5 bases short and J 5 bases short, with 6 bases between. CDR3 DNA: TGCAGTGCTGCCTACGAGACCCAGTACTTC. It translates to CSAAYETQYF.

This clonotype turned up a few times. The missing conserved phenylalanine or tryptophan at the end of this CDR3 makes a read error likely. The DNA is left out, because the CDR3 cannot be placed on it with certainty; the CDR3 is given as TCRdb lists it. The V and J genes are TRBV2 and TRBJ1-2; no check of the table's D call, TRBD1, against the DNA was made. Germline CDR1 reads SNHLY; CDR2 reads FYNNEI. Both ends counted, the CDR3 spans 15 residues. The CDR3 reads CASGDGGTDTQYFSP.

As concerns this clonotype: One end of the junction varies from germline; a read error may be responsible. The chain couples TRBV15 to TRBJ2-7; D is tentatively TRBD1 or TRBD2 (6 bases each). This CDR3 is 14 amino acids long. Per the germline V gene, CDR1 is LNHNV and CDR2 is YYDKDF (reference sequence). This chain's CDR3 is CATSSGGLDYAQYF. In DNA, the CDR3 is TGTGCCACCAGCAGCGGGGGCCTAGACTACGCGCAGTACTTC.

V gene TRBV7-4 combines with J gene TRBJ2-1; D is ambiguous. V gave up 3 bases and J gave up 8 bases, with 20 bases separating them. Germline V gene lookup returns CDR1 SGHVT and CDR2 SQSDAQ. The CDR3 is 16 amino acids. The CDR3 DNA sequence: TGTGCCAGCAGCTTTCAAAGAAGCCCGGAGACCGATGAGCAGTTCTTC. As protein: CASSFQRSPETDEQFF.

This clonotype was found many times. The chain combines TRBV25-1 with TRBJ2-2; D gene ambiguous. The CDR3 contains 14 residues. Trimming shortened V by 3 bases and J by 3 bases, and 8 bases separated the two germline ends. CDR1 MGHDK and CDR2 SYGVNS come from the germline V gene. CDR3 bases: TGTGCCAGCAGTGAGGGAAGGGACACCGGGGAGCTGTTTTTT. Amino acids: CASSEGRDTGELFF.

About this clonotype: The junction departs from germline at one end; a sequencing error may be responsible. The gene calls are TRBV20-1 and TRBJ2-1; the D gene could be TRBD1 or TRBD2 (5 bases each). CDR1 and CDR2 (germline): DFQATT, SNEGSKA (reference sequence). This CDR3 is 15 amino acids long. The CDR3 coding sequence is TGCAGTGCTGGAGATCGGGGCGGAAGCTCCAATGAGCAGTTCTTC. It yields the protein CSAGDRGGSSNEQFF.

The chain couples TRBV7-9 to TRBJ2-3, with 7 positions matching TRBD2. The germline CDR1 and CDR2 sequences are SEHNR and FQNEAQ (reference sequence). There are 13 residues in the CDR3. Unmatched junction bases numbered 16, after V lost 8 bases and J lost 14 bases. The CDR3 loop reads CASGLAGGDNPYF. In nucleotides, the CDR3 is TGTGCCAGCGGGTTAGCGGGCGGAGACAATCCGTATTTT.

The rearrangement joins TRBV9 to TRBJ2-3, with D perhaps assigned TRBD1 or TRBD2 (6 bases each). The CDR3 extends over 14 amino acids. Germline V CDR1 and CDR2: SGDLS, YYNGEE. The ends were cut back, 4 bases at V and 6 bases at J, with 15 bases in the middle. CDR3 amino acids: CASSLGGRPDTQYF. The CDR3 DNA reads as TGTGCCAGCAGCTTGGGGGGCCGACCCGATACGCAGTATTTT. Full variable domain (missing parts from reference TRBV9 and TRBJ2-3): DSGVTQTPKHLITATGQRVTLRCSPRSGDLSVYWYQQSLDQGLQFLIQYYNGEERAKGNILERFSAQQFPDLHSELNLSSLELGDSALYFCASSLGGRPDTQYFGPGTRLTVL.

The chain couples TRBV15 to TRBJ2-1; D may be TRBD1 (5 bases). The assigned J gene may be wrong: the sequence end matches TRBJ2-7 better. The CDR3 is 14 amino acids. Germline CDR1 is LNHNV and CDR2 is YYDKDF (reference sequence). In nucleotides, the CDR3 is TGTGCCACCAGCGTATCCAGGGCGCAAGAGAAGCAGTACTTC. Translation: CATSVSRAQEKQYF.

V usage is TRBV5-5 and J usage is TRBJ2-3, with D possibly TRBD2 on 5 matching bases. V was clipped by 2 bases and J by 1 base, with 8 bases between them. The CDR3 spans 14 residues. Germline V gene sequence: CDR1 SGHKS, CDR2 YYEKEE (reference sequence). CDR3 in amino acids: CASSFHGGTDTQYF. CDR3 bases: TGTGCCAGCAGCTTCCACGGGGGCACAGATACGCAGTATTTT.